Following are 15 T cell receptor beta chains from one sample sequenced in a study. Using its own MiXCR run on the 5' RACE reads, TCRdb lists one record per CDR3 protein. The sample contains approximately 1,500 distinct CDR3 sequences, around 6.7% of which appear only once. The sequenced sample consisted of central memory T cells from blood PBMCs. Stated subset: central memory CD4+ T cells. The receptor set was obtained from a male donor with HIV.

Within the sample, this clonotype is large. The V call is TRBV7-3, the J call TRBJ2-2, with D possibly being TRBD1 (6 bases). The CDR3 has 16 amino acids. Germline CDR1 SGHTA, CDR2 FQGTGA. The germline V and J ends were trimmed by 0 bases and 4 bases, with 12 bases remaining between them. The CDR3 reads CASSLTSGAATGELFF. In DNA, the CDR3 is TGTGCCAGCAGCTTAACCTCAGGGGCGGCCACCGGGGAGCTGTTTTTT.

By frequency in the sample, this clonotype is medium-sized (0.01 to 0.1%). The rearrangement links TRBV10-3 to TRBJ2-7; D is perhaps TRBD1 (5 bases). V lost 5 bases and J lost 4, with 9 bases in between. This CDR3 contains 12 residues. Germline CDR1 is ENHRY and CDR2 is SYGVKD. CDR3 in amino acids: CAISPTVYEQYF. The DNA for the CDR3 is TGTGCCATCAGTCCGACAGTGTACGAGCAGTACTTC.

As regards this clonotype: Possible read error: a much larger clone is one base away. This sequence joins TRBV6-1 and TRBJ1-3; TRBD1 matches at 9 bases. Germline CDR1 reads MNHNS; CDR2 reads SASEGT. This CDR3 has 15 amino acids. In DNA, the CDR3 is TGTGCCAGCAGCAGGGGACAGGGATCTGGAAACACCACATATTTT. This gives the protein CASSRGQGSGNTTYF.

By sample share, this clonotype is medium-sized. The chain joins TRBV6-5 to TRBJ2-1; 7 bases align to TRBD1. Trimming took 3 bases from V and 5 from J; bases not matched to a gene: 13. The CDR3 has 17 amino acids. Germline V gene sequence: CDR1 MNHEY, CDR2 SVGAGI. The CDR3 loop is CASSYSMTGKKNNEQFF. The CDR3 DNA sequence: TGTGCCAGCAGTTATTCTATGACAGGGAAGAAAAACAATGAGCAGTTCTTC.

By share, this clonotype counts as medium-sized. This chain links TRBV24-1 with TRBJ2-3; 8 bases fit TRBD2. CDR3 length: 17 residues. Germline V gene lookup returns CDR1 KGHDR and CDR2 SFDVKD. The trim removed 4 bases at V and 1 base at J, leaving 9 bases unmatched. The CDR3 protein is CATSEGTRAGRTDTQYF. The CDR3 DNA reads as TGTGCCACCAGTGAGGGGACTAGAGCGGGCCGCACAGATACGCAGTATTTT.

This chain links TRBV30 with TRBJ2-3; 7 nucleotides match TRBD2. The CDR3 is 15 residues long. CDR1 and CDR2 from the germline V gene are GTSNPN and SVGIG (reference sequence). Trimming cost V 0 bases and J 1 base; bases outside gene matches: 4. The CDR3 sequence: CAWSVRRGGTDTQYF. In DNA, the CDR3 is TGTGCCTGGAGTGTACGTCGGGGGGGCACAGATACGCAGTATTTT.

By its share, this clonotype is medium-sized. The V and J genes are TRBV11-2 and TRBJ2-3; perhaps TRBD2 as D (6 bases). Trimming took off 0 bases at V and 1 base at J, with 8 bases between the two ends. The CDR3 is 15 residues long. In germline, CDR1 is SGHAT, CDR2 FQNNGV. The CDR3 loop is CASSLEAGRTDTQYF. CDR3 in DNA: TGTGCCAGCAGCTTAGAAGCGGGCCGCACAGATACGCAGTATTTT. Combining the CDR3 with reference TRBV11-2 and TRBJ2-3 gives the whole variable domain EAGVAQSPRYKIIEKRQSVAFWCNPISGHATLYWYQQILGQGPKLLIQFQNNGVVDDSQLPKDRFSAERLKGVDSTLKIQPAKLEDSAVYLCASSLEAGRTDTQYFGPGTRLTVL.

In its sample, this clonotype ranks as medium-sized. V usage is TRBV7-6 and J usage is TRBJ2-7; D is uncertain. Looked up from germline, CDR1 is SGHVS and CDR2 is FNYEAQ. The CDR3 extends over 13 amino acids. Trimming removed 4 bases at V and 7 bases at J, with 14 bases between. CDR3 sequence reads: CASSSSGLSEQYF. The CDR3 DNA follows: TGTGCCAGCAGCTCCTCAGGATTGTCGGAGCAGTACTTC.

By frequency in the sample, this clonotype is large. The genes are TRBV7-2 and TRBJ1-1, with a possible D match to TRBD1 (5 bases). There are 14 residues in the CDR3. Germline V gene data show CDR1 as SGHTA and CDR2 as FQGNSA. The V and J ends lost 5 bases and 1 base respectively, with 11 bases between them. As DNA, the CDR3 is TGTGCCAGCAGCCCCCGGGGCACGAACACTGAAGCTTTCTTT. Translated: CASSPRGTNTEAFF.

In this sample, this clonotype is large. The chain recombines TRBV5-1 with TRBJ2-7; D gene unclear. Per the germline V gene, CDR1 is SGHRS and CDR2 is YFSETQ. V was trimmed by 0 bases and J by 2 bases, leaving 3 bases between them. This CDR3 is 12 amino acids long. DNA of the CDR3: TGCGCCAGCAGCTTGGACACCTACGAGCAGTACTTC. It translates to CASSLDTYEQYF. The whole variable domain, filled in from reference TRBV5-1 and TRBJ2-7, reads KAGVTQTPRYLIKTRGQQVTLSCSPISGHRSVSWYQQTPGQGLQFLFEYFSETQRNKGNFPGRFSGRQFSNSRSEMNVSTLELGDSALYLCASSLDTYEQYFGPGTRLTVT.

The chain carries TRBV6-6 and TRBJ1-5; D not resolved. V was pared by 0 bases and J by 6 bases, with 15 bases between. Germline loops: CDR1 MNHNY, CDR2 SVGAGI (reference sequence). There are 16 residues in the CDR3. The chain's CDR3 is CASSYSSARIGQPQHF. The CDR3 DNA follows: TGTGCCAGCAGTTACTCCTCGGCCCGGATCGGTCAGCCCCAGCATTTT.

This clonotype occurred a few times. The chain joins TRBV11-1 to TRBJ2-1; 15 bases agree with TRBD2. The germline V gene has CDR1 SGHAT and CDR2 FQDESV (reference sequence). V gave up 2 bases and J gave up 9 bases; unmatched junction bases: 5. This CDR3 contains 16 residues. The CDR3 nucleotides read TGTGCCAGCAGCTTACGGACTAGCGGGAGGGCCAGTGAGCAGTTCTTC. Amino acid sequence: CASSLRTSGRASEQFF.

Relative to its sample, this clonotype is medium-sized (0.01 to 0.1%). CDR3 loop: CASSHDDRVGSPLHF. The CDR3 DNA reads TGTGCCAGCAGCCACGATGACAGGGTCGGTTCACCCCTCCACTTT. The V gene is TRBV3-1, the J gene TRBJ1-6; TRBD1 matches at 7 bases. Trimming removed 3 bases from V and 9 bases from J; junction bases left unmatched: 8. The CDR3 contains 15 residues. Per germline, CDR1 LGHDT and CDR2 YNNKEL (reference sequence).

The gene calls are TRBV10-3 and TRBJ1-2; D unclear. Germline CDR1 ENHRY, CDR2 SYGVKD. V was clipped by 6 bases and J by 0 bases, with 11 bases between them. This CDR3 is 14 amino acids long. The CDR3 region is CAIRDARSNYGYTF. CDR3 nucleotide sequence: TGTGCCATCAGAGACGCAAGATCTAACTATGGCTACACCTTC.

In its sample, this clonotype ranks as hyperexpanded. The rearrangement links TRBV6-5 to TRBJ1-2; TRBD1 is a possible D gene (6 bases). Looked up from germline, CDR1 is MNHEY and CDR2 is SVGAGI. The CDR3 runs to 13 residues. V was pared by 3 bases and J by 8 bases, with 13 bases between. CDR3 loop: CASSYQGSVGYTF. DNA for the CDR3: TGTGCCAGCAGTTATCAGGGGTCGGTAGGCTACACCTTC.